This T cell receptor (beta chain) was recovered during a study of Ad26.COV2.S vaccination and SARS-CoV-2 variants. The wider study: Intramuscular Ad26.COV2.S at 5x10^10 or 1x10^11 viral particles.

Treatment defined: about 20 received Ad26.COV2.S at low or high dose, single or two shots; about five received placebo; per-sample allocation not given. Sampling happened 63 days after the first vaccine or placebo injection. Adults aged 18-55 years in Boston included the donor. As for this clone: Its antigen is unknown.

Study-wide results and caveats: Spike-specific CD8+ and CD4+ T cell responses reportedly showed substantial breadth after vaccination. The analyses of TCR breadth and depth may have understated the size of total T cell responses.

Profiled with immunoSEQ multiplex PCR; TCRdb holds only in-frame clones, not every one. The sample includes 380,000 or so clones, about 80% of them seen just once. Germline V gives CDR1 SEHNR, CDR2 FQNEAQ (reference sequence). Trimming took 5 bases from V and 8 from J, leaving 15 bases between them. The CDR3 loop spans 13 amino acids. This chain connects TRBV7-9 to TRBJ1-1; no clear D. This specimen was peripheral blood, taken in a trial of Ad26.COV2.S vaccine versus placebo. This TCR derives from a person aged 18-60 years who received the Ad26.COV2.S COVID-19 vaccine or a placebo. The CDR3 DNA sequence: TGTGCCAGCAGCCCCGTTGTCCGGCAGGAAGCTTTCTTT. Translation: CASSPVVRQEAFF.